This passage covers 13 T cell receptor beta chains from one sample sequenced in a study of blood T cell repertoires in COVID-19. Data came from immunoSEQ multiplex PCR; TCRdb stores just in-frame clones and leaves some out. Of under 300,000 clones in the sample, roughly nine tenths are singletons; the top ten hold under 3%. Sequencing was done on a sample of PBMCs or T cells enriched from blood (not recorded which). The receptors shown here come from a woman aged 18-29 years who had recovered from COVID-19.

This clone was found once. The chain carries TRBV5-1 and TRBJ1-2; possible D gene TRBD1, 6 bases. The germline V gene has CDR1 SGHRS and CDR2 YFSETQ. Trimming removed 4 bases from V and 7 bases from J, with 29 bases in between. This CDR3 has 18 residues. CDR3 region: CASSLPSVVAGVRGGYTF. For the CDR3, the DNA is TGCGCCAGCAGCCTCCCCTCAGTCGTGGCAGGGGTTAGGGGTGGCTACACCTTC.

This chain joins TRBV6-2 or TRBV6-3 and TRBJ2-3, with 9 bases aligning to TRBD2. V lost 5 bases, J lost 8 bases, and 8 bases stayed unmatched. This CDR3 contains 14 residues. CDR1 is MNHEY and CDR2 is SVGEGT in the germline V gene. CDR3 amino acids: CASSVAGEDGTQYF. Written as DNA, the CDR3 is TGTGCCAGCAGTGTAGCGGGGGAGGATGGTACGCAGTATTTT.

V is TRBV7-9 and J is TRBJ1-2; no definite D call. V lost 3 bases and J 4 bases, leaving 9 bases between the germline ends. This CDR3 comprises 13 residues. From germline, CDR1 is SEHNR and CDR2 FQNEAQ (reference sequence). In DNA form, the CDR3 reads TGTGCCAGCAGCTTCGGCGGAGCCTATGGCTACACCTTC. This sequence encodes CASSFGGAYGYTF. Filled out from reference TRBV7-9 and TRBJ1-2, the complete variable domain reads DTGVSQNPRHKITKRGQNVTFRCDPISEHNRLYWYRQTLGQGPEFLTYFQNEAQLEKSRLLSDRFSAERPKGSFSTLEIQRTEQGDSAMYLCASSFGGAYGYTFGSGTRLTVV.

V and J are TRBV15 and TRBJ2-7; D gene uncertain. Trimming shortened V by 0 bases and J by 4 bases, and 16 bases separated the two germline ends. The CDR3 loop spans 16 amino acids. CDR1 and CDR2 (germline): LNHNV, YYDKDF (reference sequence). The CDR3 region has the DNA TGTGCCACCAGCAGAGATGAAACCTTACTCCTATACGAGCAGTACTTC. Protein sequence: CATSRDETLLLYEQYF.

The V gene is TRBV19, the J gene TRBJ1-2; D might be TRBD1 (5 bases). Trimming removed 5 bases at V and 3 bases at J, with 10 bases between. The CDR3 length is 13 residues. In germline, CDR1 is LNHDA, CDR2 SQIVND (reference sequence). CDR3 in amino acids: CASSGGSDYGYTF. CDR3 nucleotides: TGTGCCAGTAGTGGGGGGTCGGACTATGGCTACACCTTC.

The V and J genes are TRBV13 and TRBJ2-1; D possibly corresponds to TRBD2 (7 bases). The germline V gene encodes CDR1 PRHDT and CDR2 FYEKMQ (reference sequence). The CDR3 is 15 amino acids. Trimming cost V 5 bases and J 13 bases, with 24 bases left between them. The CDR3 sequence: CASSNLLGGAPSQFF. The CDR3 nucleotides read TGTGCCAGCAGCAACCTCTTGGGGGGGGCCCCCTCTCAGTTCTTC.

The rearrangement uses TRBV6-5 and TRBJ1-1, with D perhaps TRBD1 (5 bases). Germline lookup yields CDR1 MNHEY and CDR2 SVGAGI. CDR3 length: 13 amino acids. Trimming took off 6 bases at V and 4 bases at J, with 12 bases between the two ends. The CDR3 DNA reads as TGTGCCAGCAGAAGGGGACTCAGCACTGAAGCTTTCTTT. Its protein product is CASRRGLSTEAFF.

The rearrangement uses TRBV7-2 and TRBJ1-2; no clear D gene. Germline loops: CDR1 SGHTA, CDR2 FQGNSA. The V gene lost 5 bases and the J gene lost 1 base, with 17 bases spanning the gap. The CDR3 extends over 16 amino acids. This CDR3 is CASSASPREFNYGYTF. The CDR3 region has the DNA TGTGCCAGCAGCGCAAGTCCCCGGGAATTTAACTATGGCTACACCTTC. Looking up the rest from reference TRBV7-2 and TRBJ1-2 gives the full variable domain: GAGVSQSPSNKVTEKGKDVELRCDPISGHTALYWYRQSLGQGLEFLIYFQGNSAPDKSGLPSDRFSAERTGGSVSTLTIQRTQQEDSAVYLCASSASPREFNYGYTFGSGTRLTVV.

The chain joins TRBV6-5 to TRBJ1-4; TRBD1 agrees at 8 bases. V was clipped by 4 bases and J by 5 bases; unmatched bases: 3. This CDR3 spans 14 amino acids. Per the germline V gene, CDR1 is MNHEY and CDR2 is SVGAGI. In DNA form, the CDR3 reads TGTGCCAGCAGTTGGGACAGGAGCAATGAAAAACTGTTTTTT. Protein product: CASSWDRSNEKLFF.

This rearrangement joins TRBV4-2 to TRBJ2-1, with TRBD2 identical over 8 bases. The V and J ends lost 3 bases and 7 bases, in that order; junction bases with no gene match: 5. Germline values: CDR1 LGHNA, CDR2 YNFKEQ. The CDR3 totals 14 residues. CDR3 protein: CASSHPGLENEQFF. CDR3 DNA: TGTGCCAGCAGCCATCCGGGACTAGAAAATGAGCAGTTCTTC.

The rearrangement uses TRBV6-5 and TRBJ1-2; D might be TRBD1 (5 bases). Trimming removed 6 bases from V and 2 bases from J, with 13 bases in between. The germline CDR1 and CDR2 sequences are MNHEY and SVGAGI. This CDR3 contains 14 residues. The CDR3 DNA follows: TGTGCCAGCAGCCTCTCGGACACAAACTATGGCTACACCTTC. Amino acid sequence: CASSLSDTNYGYTF.

This clone was found a few times. V is TRBV3-1 (or the pseudogene TRBV3-2) and J is TRBJ2-2, with unresolved D. The V gene lost 1 base and the J gene lost 7 bases, with 7 bases spanning the gap. Germline lookup yields CDR1 LGHDT and CDR2 YNNKEL (reference sequence). This CDR3 contains 13 residues. CDR3 nucleotide sequence: TGTGCCAGCAGCCAAGGGTCCGGCGGGGAGCTGTTTTTT. Translating gives CASSQGSGGELFF.

Regarding this clone: The same CDR3 arises from other DNA sequences in this sample as well. This sequence joins TRBV28 and TRBJ2-5; perhaps TRBD2 as D (7 bases). This CDR3 has 15 amino acids. V shed 1 base and J shed 1 base, with 10 bases lying between them. Looked up from germline, CDR1 is MDHEN and CDR2 is SYDVKM. CDR3 nucleotides: TGTGCCAGCAGTTTATCCGGGGGGCCCCAAGAGACCCAGTACTTC. Residues: CASSLSGGPQETQYF. Using reference TRBV28 and TRBJ2-5 for the parts outside the CDR3, the full variable domain is DVKVTQSSRYLVKRTGEKVFLECVQDMDHENMFWYRQDPGLGLRLIYFSYDVKMKEKGDIPEGYSVSREKKERFSLILESASTNQTSMYLCASSLSGGPQETQYFGPGTRLLVL.